This T cell receptor beta chain is from a study of T cells in Graves' hyperthyroidism and ophthalmopathy. Study-level findings and limits: Most thyroid clonotypes that were expanded above 0.001 also turned up in blood.

Per the germline V gene, CDR1 is SGHAT and CDR2 is FQDESV (reference sequence). This CDR3 spans 16 amino acids. J lost 7 bases, V lost 0 bases, and 7 bases had no gene match. RNA transcripts were the template for amplifying TCR beta CDR3 regions. HTBI primers were the set used in a first-round RT-PCR of the TCR CDR3. TCRdb analysed the multiplex PCR reads with MiXCR anew, one entry per CDR3 protein. This sample has approximately 740,000 distinct CDR3 sequences, with about 14% found just once. The table lists this clonotype with many counts. Its target is not known. Patients aged 18 to 65 had newly diagnosed hyperthyroidism that had lasted under 2 months.

This sequence joins TRBV11-1 and TRBJ2-5; 11 nucleotides line up with TRBD2. This receptor was obtained from a woman between 18 and 29 years old with Graves' hyperthyroidism. The sequenced sample was blood. CDR3 in DNA: TGTGCCAGCAGCTTAGCACTAGCGGGAGTGAAGGCGACCCAGTACTTC. Its translation is CASSLALAGVKATQYF.